A single sample is the source of the 30 T cell receptor beta chains below, sequenced in a study of T cell responses to AZD1222 COVID-19 vaccine (dated by TCRdb to the early 2020s). Per the publication, the time point label means: about 28 days (+/-7) after the second vaccine dose. The method behind the library was the immunoSEQ multiplex PCR assay. Sourced from immuneACCESS, this table was stored by TCRdb with only in-frame sequences that have V and J called. A share of the clones is absent; for the studies checked, an unresolved V gene accounts for under half, and the remainder has no known explanation. For this sample the table gives fewer than 150,000 clones, of which 88% were detected only once. 6.5% of the sample belongs to the ten largest clones. The sequencing used peripheral blood, collected 28 days after the second AZD1222 dose. These receptor sequences come from an adult who received the AZD1222 COVID-19 vaccine.

This clone appeared once. V is TRBV15 and J is TRBJ1-4; 7 bases line up with TRBD1. The CDR3 length is 15 residues. V shed 5 bases and J 8 bases; nucleotides not matched to a gene: 11. The germline CDR1 and CDR2 sequences are LNHNV and YYDKDF (reference sequence). The CDR3 reads CATSLNRGSGEKLFF. The CDR3 DNA follows: TGTGCCACCAGCTTAAACAGGGGCTCCGGGGAAAAACTGTTTTTT.

The V gene is TRBV7-9, the J gene TRBJ2-5; 8 bases map to TRBD2. The CDR3 is made up of 15 amino acids. With 3 bases clipped from V and 0 bases from J, the junction kept 3 bases outside the gene matches. From germline, CDR1 is SEHNR and CDR2 FQNEAQ (reference sequence). CDR3 nucleotide sequence: TGTGCCAGCAGCTTGGGCGGGGGGTACCAAGAGACCCAGTACTTC. Its translation: CASSLGGGYQETQYF.

The rearrangement joins TRBV3-1 (or the pseudogene TRBV3-2) to TRBJ1-4, with D possibly being TRBD1 (6 bases). Germline loops: CDR1 LGHDT, CDR2 YNNKEL (reference sequence). The CDR3 covers 17 residues. Trimming left V 3 bases short and J 2 bases short, with 16 bases between. The CDR3 DNA follows: TGTGCCAGCAGCCAGGGGGACACAGTCTTCACTAATGAAAAACTGTTTTTT. This codes for CASSQGDTVFTNEKLFF.

This sequence joins TRBV6-5 and TRBJ2-7; D is unclear. In germline, CDR1 is MNHEY, CDR2 SVGAGI. The CDR3 has 12 residues. V was pared by 6 bases and J by 3 bases, with 9 bases between. The DNA of the CDR3 is TGTGCCAGCAGCAACAGTTACTACGAGCAGTACTTC. Translating gives CASSNSYYEQYF.

The rearrangement links TRBV5-1 to TRBJ2-7, with 7 bases that match TRBD1. With V trimmed by 0 bases and J by 2 bases, 5 bases remained unmatched. CDR1 is SGHRS and CDR2 is YFSETQ in the germline V gene. The CDR3 spans 15 residues. The CDR3 DNA is TGCGCCAGCAGCTTGGAGGGGGCTAGGGCCTACGAGCAGTACTTC. As protein: CASSLEGARAYEQYF.

This rearrangement joins TRBV12-3 or TRBV12-4 to TRBJ2-7; tentative D call: TRBD1 (5 bases). V was trimmed by 2 bases and J by 3 bases, leaving 5 bases between them. The CDR3 totals 12 residues. The CDR3 DNA reads TGTGCCAGCAGTTTAACAGGCTACGAGCAGTACTTC. It yields the protein CASSLTGYEQYF.

The gene calls are TRBV2 and TRBJ2-5, with D perhaps matching TRBD2 (7 bases). The germline V gene has CDR1 SNHLY and CDR2 FYNNEI. The CDR3 sequence is 15 residues long. V was shortened by 4 bases and J by 3 bases, with 15 bases between the two germline ends. Here the CDR3 DNA reads TGTGCCAGCAGTGGGGGGCTAGCGGCTAAAGAGACCCAGTACTTC. Translated, it gives CASSGGLAAKETQYF.

The J gene is TRBJ1-1, the V gene TRBV7-3, with 9 bases matching TRBD1. The CDR3 spans 14 residues. Germline V gene lookup returns CDR1 SGHTA and CDR2 FQGTGA. The trim removed 4 bases at V and 5 bases at J, leaving 5 bases unmatched. The CDR3 bases are TGTGCCAGCAGCTCAACAGGGGGCTGGACTGAAGCTTTCTTT. Its translation: CASSSTGGWTEAFF.

The V call is TRBV4-1, the J call TRBJ1-2, with D tentatively TRBD1 (6 bases). Germline assignment: CDR1 MGHRA and CDR2 YSYEKL. The CDR3 covers 14 residues. V was cut by 3 bases and J by 6 bases, with 14 bases left in between. CDR3 protein: CASSHPTGTDGYTF. The CDR3 region has the DNA TGCGCCAGCAGCCATCCAACAGGGACGGATGGCTACACCTTC.

Written as DNA, the CDR3 is TGTGCCAGCAGCCTAGGGGCAGCAACTAATGAAAAACTGTTTTTT. Translated, it gives CASSLGAATNEKLFF. The chain uses TRBV27 and TRBJ1-4, with a tentative D call TRBD1 (5 bases). Trimming stripped 6 bases from V and 0 bases from J, with 11 bases between. CDR1 is MNHEY and CDR2 is SMNVEV in the germline V gene (reference sequence). This CDR3 spans 15 amino acids.

The chain carries TRBV28 and TRBJ1-5, with 10 bases fitting TRBD1. This CDR3 contains 17 residues. The V gene end was trimmed by 8 bases and the J gene end by 0 bases; junction bases not matched to a gene: 10. Per the germline V gene, CDR1 is MDHEN and CDR2 is SYDVKM. The CDR3 bases are TGTGCCAGCTCCGGGACAGGGGCCCCCTATAGCAATCAGCCCCAGCATTTT. This codes for CASSGTGAPYSNQPQHF.

The chain joins TRBV7-9 to TRBJ2-7, with D perhaps TRBD2 (6 bases). Deletions cut 1 base from V and 6 bases from J, with 19 bases between. The CDR3 runs 16 residues. Germline values: CDR1 SEHNR, CDR2 FQNEAQ (reference sequence). CDR3 DNA: TGTGCCAGCAGCTTAGGCCCAGGGAGGTCGTTCGGCGAGCAGTACTTC. This sequence encodes CASSLGPGRSFGEQYF. The full variable domain, completed using reference TRBV7-9 and TRBJ2-7, is DTGVSQNPRHKITKRGQNVTFRCDPISEHNRLYWYRQTLGQGPEFLTYFQNEAQLEKSRLLSDRFSAERPKGSFSTLEIQRTEQGDSAMYLCASSLGPGRSFGEQYFGPGTRLTVT.

The rearrangement joins TRBV28 to TRBJ2-7; TRBD2 aligns across 10 bases. Per germline, CDR1 MDHEN and CDR2 SYDVKM. This CDR3 region has 16 residues. Trimming cost V 3 bases and J 1 base; bases outside gene matches: 6. The CDR3 protein is CASSFPTSGVSYEQYF. The CDR3 DNA is TGTGCCAGCAGTTTCCCAACTAGCGGGGTTTCCTACGAGCAGTACTTC.

The V and J genes are TRBV5-1 and TRBJ2-3; TRBD2 is a possible D gene (5 bases). The CDR3 consists of 16 residues. In germline, CDR1 is SGHRS, CDR2 YFSETQ. Trimming left V 3 bases short and J 0 bases short, with 14 bases between. The chain's CDR3 is CASSSTRRTSTDTQYF. CDR3 DNA sequence: TGCGCCAGCAGCTCAACGCGCAGGACTAGCACAGATACGCAGTATTTT. The full variable domain, its missing parts supplied by reference TRBV5-1 and TRBJ2-3, is KAGVTQTPRYLIKTRGQQVTLSCSPISGHRSVSWYQQTPGQGLQFLFEYFSETQRNKGNFPGRFSGRQFSNSRSEMNVSTLELGDSALYLCASSSTRRTSTDTQYFGPGTRLTVL.

The chain employs TRBV5-1 and TRBJ1-2; a weak D match, TRBD1 (6 bases). Germline-derived CDR1 and CDR2 are SGHRS and YFSETQ. The CDR3 contains 12 residues. Trimming shortened V by 7 bases and J by 8 bases, and 15 bases separated the two germline ends. As DNA, the CDR3 is TGCGCCAGCGGGACGGGGGCGGAGGGCTACACCTTC. Its translation: CASGTGAEGYTF.

This clone occurred a few times. The chain has TRBV29-1 and TRBJ1-2; perhaps TRBD1 as D (5 bases). Trimming removed 6 bases at V and 3 bases at J, with 11 bases between. Germline CDR1 is SQVTM and CDR2 is ANQGSEA. The CDR3 contains 12 residues. CDR3 in DNA: TGCAGCGTCAGGGAGGTCGACTATGGCTACACCTTC. Protein product: CSVREVDYGYTF. The whole variable domain, remainder taken from reference TRBV29-1 and TRBJ1-2, is SAVISQKPSRDICQRGTSLTIQCQVDSQVTMMFWYRQQPGQSLTLIATANQGSEATYESGFVIDKFPISRPNLTFSTLTVSNMSPEDSSIYLCSVREVDYGYTFGSGTRLTVV.

This clone was observed a handful of times. V usage is TRBV10-3 and J usage is TRBJ1-2, with D possibly being TRBD1 (6 bases). The CDR3 spans 16 residues. Germline V gene data show CDR1 as ENHRY and CDR2 as SYGVKD. The V end was cut by 3 bases, the J end by 1 base, with 15 bases between. CDR3 residues: CAISDLGGNLNYGYTF. The CDR3 nucleotides are TGTGCCATCAGTGATTTGGGGGGCAATCTTAACTATGGCTACACCTTC.

This chain joins TRBV11-2 and TRBJ1-3, with D perhaps matching TRBD1 (6 bases). Germline lookup yields CDR1 SGHAT and CDR2 FQNNGV. The CDR3 is made up of 15 amino acids. Trimming pared 3 bases from V and 4 bases from J, leaving 13 bases between. DNA of the CDR3: TGTGCCAGCAGCTTCACAGGGACGGGAGGAAACACCATATATTTT. Residues: CASSFTGTGGNTIYF.

The V and J genes are TRBV10-3 and TRBJ2-7; perhaps D is TRBD1 or TRBD2 (5 bases each). Germline lookup yields CDR1 ENHRY and CDR2 SYGVKD. V dropped 7 bases and J dropped 2 bases, with 12 bases sitting between them. The CDR3 runs to 13 residues. The CDR3 DNA sequence: TGTGCCATCAACGGGGCAGGGACCTACGAGCAGTACTTC. It is translated as CAINGAGTYEQYF.

The chain joins TRBV11-1 to TRBJ1-1; D uncertain. This CDR3 region has 15 residues. V lost 5 bases to trimming and J lost 4 bases, with 17 bases between them. Germline assignment: CDR1 SGHAT and CDR2 FQDESV (reference sequence). CDR3 sequence reads: CASSLHTIRGTEAFF. In DNA, the CDR3 is TGTGCCAGCAGCCTGCACACCATTCGGGGCACTGAAGCTTTCTTT. Variable domain in full (rest from reference TRBV11-1 and TRBJ1-1): EAEVAQSPRYKITEKSQAVAFWCDPISGHATLYWYRQILGQGPELLVQFQDESVVDDSQLPKDRFSAERLKGVDSTLKIQPAELGDSAMYLCASSLHTIRGTEAFFGQGTRLTVV.

About this clone itself: One junction end does not reproduce the germline sequence, and a read error may be involved. This sequence joins TRBV3-1 (or the pseudogene TRBV3-2) and TRBJ1-2; 7 bases align to TRBD1. Germline CDR1 and CDR2: LGHDT and YNNKEL (reference sequence). The CDR3 has 16 residues. CDR3 DNA sequence: TGTGCCAGCAGCCGCGGGACAGTGGGGGCTAACTCTGGCTACACCTTC. It specifies CASSRGTVGANSGYTF.

This clone showed up just once. The rearrangement links TRBV5-6 to TRBJ2-3, with D possibly TRBD1 on 6 matching bases. This CDR3 is built from 14 residues. The germline CDR1 and CDR2 sequences are SGHDT and YYEEEE. The V end was cut by 2 bases, the J end by 5 bases, with 12 bases between. The CDR3 DNA follows: TGTGCCAGCAGCTTTGCCGGGACAATAGATACGCAGTATTTT. The encoded protein is CASSFAGTIDTQYF.

CDR3 residues: CASRTGTGGTGELFF. The DNA of the CDR3 is TGTGCCAGTAGGACCGGGACAGGGGGAACCGGGGAGCTGTTTTTT. The chain is built from TRBV19 and TRBJ2-2; 11 nucleotides match TRBD1. Trimming removed 6 bases from V and 5 bases from J; junction bases left unmatched: 5. Per germline, CDR1 LNHDA and CDR2 SQIVND (reference sequence). The CDR3 consists of 15 residues.

The rearrangement joins TRBV3-1 (or the pseudogene TRBV3-2) to TRBJ1-2; D is possibly TRBD1 (5 bases). Per the germline V gene, CDR1 is LGHDT and CDR2 is YNNKEL (reference sequence). CDR3 length: 14 amino acids. V lost 6 bases to trimming and J lost 6 bases, with 17 bases between them. CDR3 sequence reads: CASSRTTGANGYTF. CDR3 DNA: TGTGCCAGCAGTCGTACTACCGGGGCTAATGGCTACACCTTC.

About this clone itself: Additional DNA sequences in this sample encode the identical CDR3. The chain is built from TRBV19 and TRBJ2-3; D unresolved. The CDR3 loop spans 10 amino acids. V lost 10 bases, J lost 6 bases, and 8 bases lay in between. Germline loops: CDR1 LNHDA, CDR2 SQIVND (reference sequence). The CDR3 reads CATESDTQYF. The CDR3 DNA sequence: TGTGCCACCGAATCGGATACGCAGTATTTT.

In DNA, the CDR3 is TGTGCCAGCAGCTATCGACAAGCGAGTAGCAATCAGCCCCAGCATTTT. Protein sequence: CASSYRQASSNQPQHF. This sequence joins TRBV5-6 and TRBJ1-5; the D is unclear. Germline V lookup: CDR1 SGHDT, CDR2 YYEEEE. The CDR3 extends over 16 amino acids. V lost 3 bases to trimming and J lost 0 bases, with 13 bases between them.

The chain joins TRBV10-3 to TRBJ1-5; the D gene is possibly TRBD1 (6 bases). Germline CDR1 and CDR2: ENHRY and SYGVKD. The CDR3 has 14 residues. V was trimmed by 5 bases and J by 5 bases, leaving 13 bases between them. CDR3 region: CAISRGPGDQPQHF. The CDR3 DNA reads as TGTGCCATCAGTCGGGGGCCAGGGGATCAGCCCCAGCATTTT.

The chain recombines TRBV10-3 with TRBJ2-2, with 8 bases lining up with TRBD2. CDR1 ENHRY and CDR2 SYGVKD come from the germline V gene. CDR3 length: 17 amino acids. With V trimmed by 3 bases and J by 2 bases, 8 bases remained unmatched. In DNA, the CDR3 is TGTGCCATCAGTGATCCTACCAGCGGGGGAAACACCGGGGAGCTGTTTTTT. It translates to CAISDPTSGGNTGELFF.

The chain couples TRBV7-9 to TRBJ1-2, with TRBD1 matching 7 bases. The V and J ends lost 5 bases and 4 bases, in that order; junction bases with no gene match: 4. The CDR3 runs 13 residues. The germline gives CDR1 SEHNR, CDR2 FQNEAQ (reference sequence). The CDR3 loop is CASSPGQVYGYTF. The CDR3 DNA is TGTGCCAGCAGCCCAGGACAGGTCTATGGCTACACCTTC.

The chain has TRBV19 and TRBJ1-2, with no clear D. The ends were cut back, 2 bases at V and 4 bases at J, with 11 bases in the middle. This CDR3 spans 14 amino acids. Germline V gene sequence: CDR1 LNHDA, CDR2 SQIVND (reference sequence). The CDR3 nucleotides read TGTGCCAGTAGTATATCGCAGTCCCTCTATGGCTACACCTTC. Translation: CASSISQSLYGYTF.